This T cell receptor (beta chain) is drawn from a study of shared clonotypes between healthy human individuals. General study points: Shared clonotypes across all four donors exceeded non-shared ones in generation probability. Generally, naive subsets (rather than memory subsets) showed larger estimated richness. Tissue TCR repertoires likely differ from these blood-only repertoires.

A word on this clone: The antigen is not known.

Profiling relied on immunoSEQ multiplex PCR, and the TCRdb table lists in-frame clones only, not all of them. The profile shows more than 400,000 clones, 90% to 96% of them singletons. CDR1 is SGHVS, CDR2 FNYEAQ, per germline. The ends were cut back, 4 bases at V and 0 bases at J, with 13 bases in the middle. This CDR3 has 16 amino acids. The sequenced material came from naive CD4+ T cells sorted from blood. As to subset: CD45RA+ positively selected. This TCR derives from a woman aged 25 to 45 in good health. The J gene is TRBJ1-3, the V gene TRBV7-6; D is unresolved. In nucleotides, the CDR3 is TGTGCCAGCAGCTCTCCCCTCGGGGACTCTGGAAACACCATATATTTT. It translates to CASSSPLGDSGNTIYF.